The clone carrying this T cell receptor beta chain was detected many times. Its target is unknown. Sorted inputs of about 20,000 to 1,000,000 cells, with 10%, 30% or 50% RNA, yielded naive CD8 libraries. The sample originates from a study of molecular identifiers for immune sequencing clone quantification. Study background: The replicates split RNA from approximately 20,000 or 100,000 naive CD8 cells five ways and sequenced four. General study points: The study reportedly detected spiked Jurkat TCR RNA from one cell among one million naive cells.

Trimming left V 8 bases short and J 5 bases short, with 12 bases between. Germline V lookup: CDR1 MNHEY, CDR2 SVGEGT. This CDR3 has 12 amino acids. TCR libraries were built in bulk with a published protocol and specific TCR primers. TCRdb analysed the PCR reads with MiXCR anew, one entry per CDR3 protein. Here the sample spans around 40,000 distinct CDR3 sequences, under 20% being singletons. This receptor was obtained from a human donor in good health. Some libraries in this study had Jurkat cell RNA spiked in. The J gene is TRBJ2-5, the V gene TRBV6-2 or TRBV6-3; a possible D gene is TRBD1 (5 bases). The material sequenced was naive CD8+ T cells from blood, with Jurkat cell RNA spiked in. As for subset: FACS-sorted CD8+CD4-CCR7+CD45RA+ naive T cells. CDR3 region: CASEQHRETQYF. In DNA, the CDR3 is TGTGCCAGCGAACAACACAGGGAGACCCAGTACTTC.